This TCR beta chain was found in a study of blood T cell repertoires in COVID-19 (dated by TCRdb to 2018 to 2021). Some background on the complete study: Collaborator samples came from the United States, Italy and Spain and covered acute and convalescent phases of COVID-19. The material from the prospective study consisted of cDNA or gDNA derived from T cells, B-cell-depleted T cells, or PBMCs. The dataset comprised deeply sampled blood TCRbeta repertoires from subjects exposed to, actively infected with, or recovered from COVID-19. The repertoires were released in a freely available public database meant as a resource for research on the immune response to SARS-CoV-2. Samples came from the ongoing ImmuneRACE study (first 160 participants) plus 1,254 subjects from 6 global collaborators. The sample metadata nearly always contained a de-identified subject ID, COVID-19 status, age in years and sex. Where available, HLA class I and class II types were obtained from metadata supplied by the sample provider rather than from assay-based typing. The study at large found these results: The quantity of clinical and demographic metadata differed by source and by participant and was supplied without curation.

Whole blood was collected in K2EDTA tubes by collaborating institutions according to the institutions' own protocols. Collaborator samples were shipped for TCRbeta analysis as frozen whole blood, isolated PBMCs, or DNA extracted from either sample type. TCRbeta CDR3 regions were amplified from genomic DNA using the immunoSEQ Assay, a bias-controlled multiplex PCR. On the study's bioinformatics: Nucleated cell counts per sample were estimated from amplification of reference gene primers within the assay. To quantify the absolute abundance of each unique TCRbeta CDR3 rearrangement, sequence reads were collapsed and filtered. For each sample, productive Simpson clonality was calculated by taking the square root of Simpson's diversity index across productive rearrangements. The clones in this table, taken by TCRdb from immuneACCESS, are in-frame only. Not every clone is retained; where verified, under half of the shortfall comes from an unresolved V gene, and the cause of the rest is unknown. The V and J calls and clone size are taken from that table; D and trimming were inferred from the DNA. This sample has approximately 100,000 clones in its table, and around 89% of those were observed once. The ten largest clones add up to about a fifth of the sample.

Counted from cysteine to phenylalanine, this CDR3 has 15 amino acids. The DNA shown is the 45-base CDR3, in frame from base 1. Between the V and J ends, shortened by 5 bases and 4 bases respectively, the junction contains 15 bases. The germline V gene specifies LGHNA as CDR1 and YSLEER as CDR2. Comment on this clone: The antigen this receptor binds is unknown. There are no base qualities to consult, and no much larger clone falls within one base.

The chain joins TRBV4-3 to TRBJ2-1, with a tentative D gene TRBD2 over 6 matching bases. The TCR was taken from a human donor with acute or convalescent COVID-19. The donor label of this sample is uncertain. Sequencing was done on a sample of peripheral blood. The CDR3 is CASSWTTGEYNEQFF. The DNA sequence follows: TGCGCCAGCAGCTGGACTACGGGGGAATACAATGAGCAGTTCTTC.